This passage covers 18 T cell receptor beta chains from one sample sequenced in a study of vaccination and CD4 T cells after COVID-19 (dated 2022 in TCRdb). The time point label for this specimen denotes: late sampling 161 to 241 days after vaccination in three convalescent patients. The treatment or condition tag for this specimen amounts to: approximately nine-day PBMC culture with coronavirus spike peptide pools or control peptides (ViraFEST assay). For these receptors, no antigen is known. Libraries came from PCR. These reads were obtained on an Illumina iSeq 100. At the Johns Hopkins FTIC core, DNA from the cultured CD4+ T cells underwent TCR sequencing with the Oncomine TCR Beta short-read assay. The public reads were run again by TCRdb, first through fastp at Q25 and then through MiXCR, and only productive beta chains were kept. Every CDR3 protein is listed once, alongside the most common genes and DNA of its rows. The sample contains 20,000 to 30,000 distinct CDR3 sequences, approximately 41% of them found a single time. Jointly, the top ten make up about 5.2% of the sample.

The specimen comprised CD4+ T cells from blood, cultured in vitro, sampled about 7 months after SARS-CoV-2 vaccination. The receptors derive from a human donor who had recovered from COVID-19.

The table lists this clonotype with a few counts. The chain employs TRBV27 and TRBJ1-6, with a weak D call TRBD1 (6 bases). Trimming pared 3 bases from V and 12 bases from J, leaving 21 bases between. The CDR3 length is 16 residues. Germline-derived CDR1 and CDR2 are MNHEY and SMNVEV (reference sequence). DNA of the CDR3: TGTGCCAGCAGTTTGTGGGGACGGGGGCTTTGGGGACCCCTCCACTTT. Translating it yields CASSLWGRGLWGPLHF.

V and J are TRBV6-1 and TRBJ2-7; 7 bases align to TRBD1. The V gene end was trimmed by 6 bases and the J gene end by 2 bases; junction bases not matched to a gene: 7. Germline V gene sequence: CDR1 MNHNS, CDR2 SASEGT. CDR3 size: 14 residues. The CDR3 nucleotides are TGTGCCAGCAGGCCTCGGGACAGAGCCTACGAGCAGTACTTC. Protein: CASRPRDRAYEQYF.

This clonotype has a handful of counts. The chain links TRBV6-1 to TRBJ2-7; D not certain. Trimming pared 5 bases from V and 1 base from J, leaving 12 bases between. Germline CDR1 and CDR2: MNHNS and SASEGT. The CDR3 covers 14 residues. The CDR3 reads CASSRPGLSYEQYF. CDR3 bases: TGTGCCAGCAGTCGCCCGGGCCTGTCCTACGAGCAGTACTTC.

By its share, this clonotype is medium-sized. The chain couples TRBV28 to TRBJ2-6; D is perhaps TRBD2 (6 bases). The CDR3 length is 16 residues. V was pared by 4 bases and J by 0 bases, with 10 bases between. From germline, CDR1 is MDHEN and CDR2 SYDVKM. Here the CDR3 DNA reads TGTGCCAGCAGTTCGGGAGAGAGCTCTGGGGCCAACGTCCTGACTTTC. Its protein product is CASSSGESSGANVLTF. Full variable domain (missing parts from reference TRBV28 and TRBJ2-6): DVKVTQSSRYLVKRTGEKVFLECVQDMDHENMFWYRQDPGLGLRLIYFSYDVKMKEKGDIPEGYSVSREKKERFSLILESASTNQTSMYLCASSSGESSGANVLTFGAGSRLTVL.

V usage is TRBV15 and J usage is TRBJ1-5; the D is unclear. V was shortened by 5 bases and J by 7 bases, with 21 bases between the two germline ends. Germline V gene sequence: CDR1 LNHNV, CDR2 YYDKDF (reference sequence). The CDR3 runs to 16 residues. The CDR3 loop reads CATSLTSEGYRQPQHF. In DNA form, the CDR3 reads TGTGCCACCAGCCTCACAAGTGAGGGATATAGGCAGCCCCAGCATTTT.

This clonotype was counted only a few times. The gene calls are TRBV15 and TRBJ2-1; 12 bases fit TRBD2. The CDR3 covers 15 residues. Germline CDR1 and CDR2: LNHNV and YYDKDF (reference sequence). V dropped 1 base and J dropped 8; count of bases not matched to a gene: 3. This CDR3 reads CATSRGLAGDYEQFF. The CDR3 nucleotides are TGTGCCACCAGCAGAGGACTAGCGGGAGACTATGAGCAGTTCTTC.

The sample holds a few counts of this clonotype. In DNA form, the CDR3 reads TGTGCCAGCAAAGCGGGAGGACGCTACGAGCAGTACTTC. Translating gives CASKAGGRYEQYF. This chain uses TRBV28 with TRBJ2-7; 9 bases align to TRBD2. The trim removed 7 bases at V and 3 bases at J, leaving 4 bases unmatched. This CDR3 has 13 residues. CDR1 and CDR2 (germline): MDHEN, SYDVKM.

The genes are TRBV29-1 and TRBJ2-5, with 7 nucleotides matching TRBD1. This CDR3 comprises 15 residues. Trimming at V came to 3 bases and at J to 1 base, leaving 8 bases not matched to a gene. Germline CDR1 SQVTM, CDR2 ANQGSEA. CDR3 nucleotide sequence: TGCAGCGTTGATACGGGACAGCCTATCCAAGAGACCCAGTACTTC. This codes for CSVDTGQPIQETQYF.

This rearrangement joins TRBV20-1 to TRBJ1-5; TRBD1 might be the D (6 bases). Trimming removed 7 bases at V and 1 base at J, with 14 bases between. Germline CDR1 and CDR2: DFQATT and SNEGSKA (reference sequence). The CDR3 contains 14 residues. The CDR3 sequence is CSGLTGVSNQPQHF. The DNA of the CDR3 is TGCAGTGGTTTGACAGGAGTCAGCAATCAGCCCCAGCATTTT.

The V and J genes are TRBV27 and TRBJ2-5; D perhaps matches TRBD1 (5 bases). This CDR3 comprises 13 residues. CDR1 MNHEY and CDR2 SMNVEV come from the germline V gene (reference sequence). The V and J ends lost 3 bases and 3 bases respectively, with 8 bases between them. CDR3 sequence: CASSFRGKETQYF. The CDR3 coding sequence is TGTGCCAGCAGTTTTAGGGGCAAAGAGACCCAGTACTTC.

This chain links TRBV20-1 with TRBJ2-7; D not certain. Germline lookup yields CDR1 DFQATT and CDR2 SNEGSKA (reference sequence). The CDR3 has 15 residues. The germline V and J ends were trimmed by 0 bases and 3 bases, with 15 bases remaining between them. The CDR3 sequence: CSARDRPPLFYEQYF. The CDR3 coding sequence is TGCAGTGCTAGAGATCGGCCCCCCTTATTCTACGAGCAGTACTTC.

V and J are TRBV5-8 and TRBJ2-7; no reliable D call. V lost 4 bases and J lost 2, with 4 bases in between. CDR3 size: 11 residues. Germline CDR1 and CDR2: SGHTS and YDEGEE. The CDR3, as DNA: TGTGCCAGCAGCGTGGCCTACGAGCAGTACTTC. Protein sequence: CASSVAYEQYF.

The chain employs TRBV7-9 and TRBJ2-1, with D maybe TRBD2 (5 bases). Germline values: CDR1 SEHNR, CDR2 FQNEAQ (reference sequence). This CDR3 has 12 residues. V gave up 5 bases and J gave up 12 bases, with 14 bases separating them. This CDR3 reads CASSPSLEAQFF. CDR3 DNA sequence: TGTGCCAGCAGCCCCAGTTTGGAGGCGCAGTTCTTC. The variable domain in full, with the rest retrieved from reference TRBV7-9 and TRBJ2-1, is DTGVSQNPRHKITKRGQNVTFRCDPISEHNRLYWYRQTLGQGPEFLTYFQNEAQLEKSRLLSDRFSAERPKGSFSTLEIQRTEQGDSAMYLCASSPSLEAQFFGPGTRLTVL.

This clonotype was seen a handful of times. The V call is TRBV6-5, the J call TRBJ2-5; no clear D. CDR1 is MNHEY and CDR2 is SVGAGI in the germline V gene. CDR3 length equals 16 residues. V dropped 2 bases and J dropped 4 bases, with 17 bases sitting between them. The chain's CDR3 is CASSYGSIGVGETQYF. CDR3 DNA sequence: TGTGCCAGCAGTTACGGTAGCATTGGAGTGGGAGAGACCCAGTACTTC.

This clonotype was seen a few times. This rearrangement joins TRBV18 to TRBJ2-1, with 7 bases fitting TRBD1. Trimming cost V 8 bases and J 2 bases; bases outside gene matches: 9. Germline V gene sequence: CDR1 KGHSH, CDR2 LQKENI. The CDR3 sequence is 15 residues long. The CDR3 sequence is CASSPHGTAYNEQFF. The DNA of the CDR3 is TGTGCCAGCAGCCCCCACGGGACAGCCTACAATGAGCAGTTCTTC.

This clonotype has a handful of counts. The J gene is TRBJ1-1, the V gene TRBV20-1, with D hard to call. Germline CDR1 and CDR2: DFQATT and SNEGSKA (reference sequence). The ends were cut back, 6 bases at V and 1 base at J, with 3 bases in the middle. This CDR3 is built from 10 residues. The CDR3 protein is CSAWNTEAFF. The CDR3 DNA is TGCAGTGCCTGGAACACTGAAGCTTTCTTT.

V gene TRBV28 combines with J gene TRBJ1-2; 11 nucleotides line up with TRBD1. V gave up 5 bases and J gave up 12 bases; unmatched junction bases: 14. Germline CDR1 is MDHEN and CDR2 is SYDVKM. This CDR3 has 15 residues. CDR3 in amino acids: CASSPKLGTGGLNTF. CDR3 sequence (DNA): TGTGCCAGCAGTCCGAAGCTAGGGACAGGGGGTCTCAACACCTTC.

J is TRBJ2-3 and V is TRBV6-2 or TRBV6-3; D call uncertain. The V end lost 5 bases, the J end lost 6 bases, and 6 bases lay between the germline ends. Germline loops: CDR1 MNHEY, CDR2 SVGEGT. This CDR3 region has 11 residues. The CDR3: CASSQGDTQYF. The CDR3 DNA reads as TGTGCCAGCAGTCAAGGGGATACGCAGTATTTT.